Below, one TCR beta chain is given with its context. The antigen remains unidentified. The data were taken from a study of post-analysis software for immune sequencing data. Study overall: Both relapsing-remitting and secondary progressive multiple sclerosis featured among the disease courses, as did progressive-relapsing multiple sclerosis.

Prepared libraries of TCR beta cDNA carried unique molecular identifiers. TCRdb fed the PCR reads into MiXCR, producing one record per CDR3 protein. The sample lists 740,000 or so distinct CDR3 sequences; 53% were seen once. The CDR3 is made up of 14 amino acids. The junction had 8 bases not matched to a gene; V was cut back by 4 bases and J by 7 bases. In germline, CDR1 is SQVTM, CDR2 ANQGSEA. Study results and limitations: Patients used roughly five TRBV segments, including TRBV5-6, TRBV5-1 and TRBV20-1, more often than controls.

The TCR comes from a girl aged 10 to 17 with multiple sclerosis. The sequencing sample was made of blood. The chain has TRBV29-1 and TRBJ2-7, with TRBD1 matching over 12 bases. The DNA of the CDR3 is TGCAGCGTTGCCGGGACAGGGGGCTTAGGGGAGCAGTACTTC. Translating gives CSVAGTGGLGEQYF.